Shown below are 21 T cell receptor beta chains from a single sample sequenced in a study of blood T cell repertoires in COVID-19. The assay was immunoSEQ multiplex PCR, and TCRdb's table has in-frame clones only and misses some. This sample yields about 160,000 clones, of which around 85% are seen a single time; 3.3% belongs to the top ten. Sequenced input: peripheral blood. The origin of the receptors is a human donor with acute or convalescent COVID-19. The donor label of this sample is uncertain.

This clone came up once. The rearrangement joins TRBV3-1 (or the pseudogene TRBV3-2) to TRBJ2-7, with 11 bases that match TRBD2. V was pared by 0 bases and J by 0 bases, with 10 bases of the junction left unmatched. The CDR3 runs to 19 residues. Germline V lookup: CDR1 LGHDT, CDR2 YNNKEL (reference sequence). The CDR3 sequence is CASSQDALAGAGYSYEQYF. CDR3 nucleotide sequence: TGTGCCAGCAGCCAAGATGCACTAGCGGGGGCCGGGTACTCCTACGAGCAGTACTTC.

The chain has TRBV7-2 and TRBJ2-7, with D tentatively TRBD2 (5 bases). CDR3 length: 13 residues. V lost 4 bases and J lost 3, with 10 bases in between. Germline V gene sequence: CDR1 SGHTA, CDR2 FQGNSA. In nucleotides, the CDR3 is TGTGCCAGCAGCTCTAGCATTGGCTACGAGCAGTACTTC. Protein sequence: CASSSSIGYEQYF.

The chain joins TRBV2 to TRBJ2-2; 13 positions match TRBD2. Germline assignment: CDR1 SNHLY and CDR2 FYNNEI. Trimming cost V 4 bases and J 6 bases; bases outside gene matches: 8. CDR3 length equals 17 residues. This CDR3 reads CASSGTSGGQYAGELFF. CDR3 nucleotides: TGTGCCAGCAGTGGGACTAGCGGGGGTCAATATGCCGGGGAGCTGTTTTTT.

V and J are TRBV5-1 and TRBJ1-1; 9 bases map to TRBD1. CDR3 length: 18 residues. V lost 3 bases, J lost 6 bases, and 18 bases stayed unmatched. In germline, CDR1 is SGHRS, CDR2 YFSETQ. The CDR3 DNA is TGCGCCAGCAGCTCCGGGGGACAGGGTTACTGGTCGAGTGCTGAAGCTTTCTTT. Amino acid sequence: CASSSGGQGYWSSAEAFF.

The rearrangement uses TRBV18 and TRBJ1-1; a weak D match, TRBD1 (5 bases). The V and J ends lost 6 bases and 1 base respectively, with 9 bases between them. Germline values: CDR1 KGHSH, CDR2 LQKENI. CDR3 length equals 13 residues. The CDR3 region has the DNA TGTGCCAGCTCCAGGGTTCCGAACACTGAAGCTTTCTTT. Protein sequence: CASSRVPNTEAFF.

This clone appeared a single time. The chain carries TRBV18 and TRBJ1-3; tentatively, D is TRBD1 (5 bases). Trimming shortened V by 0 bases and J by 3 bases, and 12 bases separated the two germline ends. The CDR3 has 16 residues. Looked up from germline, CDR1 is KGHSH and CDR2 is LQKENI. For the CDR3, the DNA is TGTGCCAGCTCACCACCGTTAGGGGCGCGTGGAAACACCATATATTTT. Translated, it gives CASSPPLGARGNTIYF.

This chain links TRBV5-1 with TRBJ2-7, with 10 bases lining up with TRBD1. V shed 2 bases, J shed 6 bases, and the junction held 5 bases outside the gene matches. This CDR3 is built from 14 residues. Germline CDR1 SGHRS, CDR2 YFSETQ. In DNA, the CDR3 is TGCGCCAGCAGCTTTGGGACAGGGGTGGGCGAGCAGTACTTC. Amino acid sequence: CASSFGTGVGEQYF.

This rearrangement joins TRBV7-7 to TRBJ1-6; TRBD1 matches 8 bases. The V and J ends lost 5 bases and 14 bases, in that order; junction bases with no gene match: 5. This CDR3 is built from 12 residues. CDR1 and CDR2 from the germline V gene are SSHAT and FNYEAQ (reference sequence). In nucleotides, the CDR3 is TGTGCCAGCAGCACAACAGGGGGGGCCCTCCACTTT. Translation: CASSTTGGALHF.

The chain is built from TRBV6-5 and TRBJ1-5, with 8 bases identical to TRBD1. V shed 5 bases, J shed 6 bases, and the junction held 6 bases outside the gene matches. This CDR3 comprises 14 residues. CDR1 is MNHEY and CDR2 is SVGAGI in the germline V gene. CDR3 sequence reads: CASSRDRSPQPQHF. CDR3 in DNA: TGTGCCAGCAGTCGGGACAGGTCTCCTCAGCCCCAGCATTTT.

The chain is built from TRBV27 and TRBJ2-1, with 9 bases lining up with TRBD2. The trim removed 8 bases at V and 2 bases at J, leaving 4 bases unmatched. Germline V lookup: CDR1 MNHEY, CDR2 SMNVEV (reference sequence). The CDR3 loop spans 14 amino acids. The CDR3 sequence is CASRGGGAYNEQFF. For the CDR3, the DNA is TGTGCCAGCCGCGGGGGGGGCGCCTACAATGAGCAGTTCTTC.

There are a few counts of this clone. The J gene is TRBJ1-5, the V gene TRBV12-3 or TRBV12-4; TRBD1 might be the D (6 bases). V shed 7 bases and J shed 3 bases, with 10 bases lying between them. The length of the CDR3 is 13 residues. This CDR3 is CASTGQYNQPQHF. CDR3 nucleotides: TGTGCCAGCACTGGACAGTACAATCAGCCCCAGCATTTT.

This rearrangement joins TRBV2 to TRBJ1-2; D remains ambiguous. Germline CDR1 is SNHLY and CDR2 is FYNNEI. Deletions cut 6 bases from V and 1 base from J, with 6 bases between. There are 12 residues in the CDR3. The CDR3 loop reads CASSRVNYGYTF. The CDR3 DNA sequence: TGTGCCAGCAGCCGCGTTAACTATGGCTACACCTTC.

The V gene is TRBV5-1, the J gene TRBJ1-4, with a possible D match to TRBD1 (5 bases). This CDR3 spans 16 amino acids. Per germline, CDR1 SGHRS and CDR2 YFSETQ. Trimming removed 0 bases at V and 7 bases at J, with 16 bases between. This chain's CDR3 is CASSLESSGSGEKLFF. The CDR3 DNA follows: TGCGCCAGCAGCTTGGAGTCGTCAGGGTCAGGTGAAAAACTGTTTTTT. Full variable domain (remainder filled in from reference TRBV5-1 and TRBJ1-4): KAGVTQTPRYLIKTRGQQVTLSCSPISGHRSVSWYQQTPGQGLQFLFEYFSETQRNKGNFPGRFSGRQFSNSRSEMNVSTLELGDSALYLCASSLESSGSGEKLFFGSGTQLSVL.

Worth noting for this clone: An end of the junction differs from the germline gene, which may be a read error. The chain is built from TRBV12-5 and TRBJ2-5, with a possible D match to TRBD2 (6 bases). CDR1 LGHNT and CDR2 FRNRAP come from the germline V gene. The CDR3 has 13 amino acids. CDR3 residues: CASGAGRREAQYF. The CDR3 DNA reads TGTGCTAGTGGTGCGGGGCGGCGAGAGGCCCAGTACTTC. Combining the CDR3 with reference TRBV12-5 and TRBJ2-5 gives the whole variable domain DARVTQTPRHKVTEMGQEVTMRCQPILGHNTVFWYRQTMMQGLELLAYFRNRAPLDDSGMPKDRFSAEMPDATLATLKIQPSEPRDSAVYFCASGAGRREAQYFGPGTRLLVL.

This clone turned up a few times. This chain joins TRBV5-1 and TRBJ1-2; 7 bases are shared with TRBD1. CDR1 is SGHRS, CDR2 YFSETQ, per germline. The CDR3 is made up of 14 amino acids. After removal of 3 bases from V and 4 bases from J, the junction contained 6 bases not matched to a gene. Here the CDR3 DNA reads TGCGCCAGCAGCTCGAACAGGGGAAGCTATGGCTACACCTTC. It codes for CASSSNRGSYGYTF.

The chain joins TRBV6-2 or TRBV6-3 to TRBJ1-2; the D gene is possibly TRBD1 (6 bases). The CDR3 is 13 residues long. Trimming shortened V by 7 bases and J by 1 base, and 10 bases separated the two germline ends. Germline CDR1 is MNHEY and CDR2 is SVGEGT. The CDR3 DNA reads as TGTGCCAGCACCCCGGACAGTAACTATGGCTACACCTTC. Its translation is CASTPDSNYGYTF.

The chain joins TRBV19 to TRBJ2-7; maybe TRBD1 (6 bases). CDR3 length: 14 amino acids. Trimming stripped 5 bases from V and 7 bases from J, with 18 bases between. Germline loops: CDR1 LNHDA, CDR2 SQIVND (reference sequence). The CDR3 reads CASSYYRDSGEQYF. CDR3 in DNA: TGTGCCAGTAGTTACTACAGGGATTCGGGGGAGCAGTACTTC.

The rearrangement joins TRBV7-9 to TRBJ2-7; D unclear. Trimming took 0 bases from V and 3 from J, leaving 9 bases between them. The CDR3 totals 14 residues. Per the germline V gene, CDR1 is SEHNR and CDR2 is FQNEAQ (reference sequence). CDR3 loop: CASSLASHRYEQYF. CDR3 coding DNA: TGTGCCAGCAGCTTAGCTAGTCACCGCTACGAGCAGTACTTC.

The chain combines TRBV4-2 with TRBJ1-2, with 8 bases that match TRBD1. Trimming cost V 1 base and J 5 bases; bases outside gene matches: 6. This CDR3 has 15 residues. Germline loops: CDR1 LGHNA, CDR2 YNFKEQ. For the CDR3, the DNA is TGTGCCAGCAGCCAAGTCGAGGGACAGGCGTATGGCTACACCTTC. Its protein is CASSQVEGQAYGYTF.

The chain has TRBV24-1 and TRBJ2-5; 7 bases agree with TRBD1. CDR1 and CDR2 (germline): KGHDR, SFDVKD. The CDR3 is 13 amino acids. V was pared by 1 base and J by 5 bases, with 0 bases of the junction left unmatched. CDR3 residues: CATSDLQGETQYF. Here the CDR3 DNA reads TGTGCCACCAGTGATTTACAGGGGGAGACCCAGTACTTC.

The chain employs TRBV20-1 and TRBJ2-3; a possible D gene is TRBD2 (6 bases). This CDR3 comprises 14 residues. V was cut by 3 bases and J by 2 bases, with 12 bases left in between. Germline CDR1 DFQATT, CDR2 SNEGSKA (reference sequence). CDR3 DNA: TGCAGTGCTAGTTTACGGGAGAACACAGATACGCAGTATTTT. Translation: CSASLRENTDTQYF.